This T cell receptor beta chain is from a study of T cells in Graves' hyperthyroidism and ophthalmopathy. Study results and limitations: Ophthalmopathy stood apart from stable hyperthyroidism in a 13 V-J model.

Using RNA transcripts as the source, TCR beta CDR3 regions were amplified. The HTBI primer set drove a first-round RT-PCR of the TCR CDR3. From the multiplex PCR reads, TCRdb called clonotypes with MiXCR, one entry per CDR3 protein. Here the sample spans over 250,000 distinct CDR3 sequences, less than 30% being singletons. This clonotype was recorded many times. No antigen is known for it. Investigators excluded patients with uncontrolled infection, other autoimmune disease, pregnancy or lactation. Thyroid ultrasound and orbital computed tomography, with clinical symptoms and serum thyroxine and TRAb, informed diagnoses. Progressors' blood was drawn at hyperthyroidism diagnosis, before ophthalmopathy symptoms. The germline V and J ends were trimmed by 5 bases and 3 bases, with 17 bases remaining between them. Germline lookup yields CDR1 LNHDA and CDR2 SQIVND (reference sequence). This CDR3 is 15 amino acids long.

Sequenced input: blood. This TCR came from a man aged 40-49 years with Graves' hyperthyroidism that later progressed to Graves' ophthalmopathy. The rearrangement uses TRBV19 and TRBJ2-7; possibly TRBD2 for D (6 bases). CDR3 bases: TGTGCCAGTAGTTATATTCGGGGAGGAGGCTACGAGCAGTACTTC. Encoded protein: CASSYIRGGGYEQYF.